Listed here are 8 T cell receptor beta chains from one sample, sequenced in a study of cytomegalovirus exposure and HLA in healthy donors. The primer mix had 60 Vbeta and 13 Jbeta primers. Data came from immunoSEQ multiplex PCR; TCRdb stores just in-frame clones and leaves some out. In total, the table holds 100,000 to 150,000 clones. The sample taken for sequencing was PBMCs. The receptors derive from a woman in her forties in good health and CMV-seropositive.

The chain recombines TRBV27 with TRBJ1-6; 9 bases are shared with TRBD1. Germline V gene sequence: CDR1 MNHEY, CDR2 SMNVEV (reference sequence). Trimming at V came to 3 bases and at J to 4 bases, leaving 4 bases not matched to a gene. This CDR3 has 16 amino acids. CDR3: CASSLGTGFYNSPLHF. CDR3 sequence (DNA): TGTGCCAGCAGTTTGGGGACAGGGTTTTATAATTCACCCCTCCACTTT.

This sequence joins TRBV19 and TRBJ1-5, with 8 bases aligning to TRBD1. The CDR3 loop spans 14 amino acids. Germline CDR1 is LNHDA and CDR2 is SQIVND (reference sequence). Trimming cost V 5 bases and J 4 bases; bases outside gene matches: 4. CDR3 sequence (DNA): TGTGCCAGTAGTCCTCGGACAGGGAATCAGCCCCAGCATTTT. Translating gives CASSPRTGNQPQHF.

This chain joins TRBV5-1 and TRBJ2-1; D is perhaps TRBD2 (6 bases). Germline lookup yields CDR1 SGHRS and CDR2 YFSETQ. The V end lost 7 bases, the J end lost 4 bases, and 15 bases lay between the germline ends. This CDR3 is built from 14 residues. The CDR3 reads CASRGLLNYNEQFF. CDR3 nucleotides: TGCGCCAGCCGGGGACTTTTAAATTACAATGAGCAGTTCTTC.

The chain couples TRBV6-1 to TRBJ2-7, with TRBD1 identical over 10 bases. The V segment lost 3 bases and the J segment 6 bases; nucleotides outside the gene matches: 11. Germline CDR1 reads MNHNS; CDR2 reads SASEGT. The CDR3 extends over 16 amino acids. This CDR3 reads CASSDGTGTGVREQYF. DNA of the CDR3: TGTGCCAGCAGTGATGGGACCGGGACAGGGGTCCGCGAGCAGTACTTC.

This sequence joins TRBV11-2 and TRBJ2-2; TRBD2 aligns across 14 bases. The V segment lost 10 bases and the J segment 7 bases; nucleotides outside the gene matches: 11. The CDR3 runs 16 residues. From germline, CDR1 is SGHAT and CDR2 FQNNGV. CDR3 in amino acids: CATNVGTSGRGGELFF. The CDR3 nucleotides read TGTGCCACCAACGTGGGGACTAGCGGGAGAGGCGGGGAGCTGTTTTTT.

The chain joins TRBV10-3 to TRBJ2-2, with 11 bases lining up with TRBD1. Germline CDR1 ENHRY, CDR2 SYGVKD. The J segment lost 2 bases and the V segment lost 0 bases, leaving 2 bases of the junction unmatched. The CDR3 totals 17 residues. CDR3 protein: CAISESRTGGNTGELFF. DNA of the CDR3: TGTGCCATCAGTGAGTCGCGGACAGGGGGCAACACCGGGGAGCTGTTTTTT.

J is TRBJ1-1 and V is TRBV4-1; 9 bases map to TRBD1. Germline trimming cut 1 base from V and 4 bases from J; bases unmatched to any gene: 7. From germline, CDR1 is MGHRA and CDR2 YSYEKL. There are 16 residues in the CDR3. In nucleotides, the CDR3 is TGCGCCAGCAGCCAAGCCCCGGACAGGGGATCCACTGAAGCTTTCTTT. It encodes CASSQAPDRGSTEAFF.

The chain carries TRBV14 and TRBJ2-7; the match to TRBD1 covers 7 bases. The CDR3 runs 13 residues. The trim removed 7 bases at V and 11 bases at J, leaving 14 bases unmatched. CDR1 is SGHDN, CDR2 FVKESK, per germline. The DNA for the CDR3 is TGTGCCAGCAACGTAGGGACAGCCAAATTCAAGTACTTC. It codes for CASNVGTAKFKYF.